This note documents a single TCR beta chain sequence. Its target is unknown. TCRdb redid the calling of the 5' RACE reads with MiXCR, one entry per CDR3 protein. The sample has around 890,000 distinct CDR3 sequences; 12% are singletons. The data are from a study of CD8 T cells in ankylosing spondylitis. Study-wide findings and caveats: Seven to nine highly homologous variants formed a TCR beta motif that appeared characteristic of ankylosing spondylitis blood. Matched ankylosing spondylitis synovial fluid reportedly showed significant enrichment of disease-linked clones. Disease-linked clones displayed a CD8+ phenotype and appeared relatively rarely in peripheral blood. There were earlier reports of some motif variants in reactive arthritis synovial fluid and blood.

Germline trimming cut 5 bases from V and 5 bases from J; bases unmatched to any gene: 7. In germline, CDR1 is DFQATT, CDR2 SNEGSKA (reference sequence). This CDR3 has 13 amino acids. V gene TRBV20-1 combines with J gene TRBJ1-1, with 8 nucleotides matching TRBD1. The sequencing sample was made of blood, either unsorted or a sorted T cell fraction (not recorded which). This receptor was taken from a male donor with ankylosing spondylitis. The CDR3 DNA reads TGCAGTGCTGCCGGGACAGGTATTACTGAAGCTTTCTTT. Its protein is CSAAGTGITEAFF.